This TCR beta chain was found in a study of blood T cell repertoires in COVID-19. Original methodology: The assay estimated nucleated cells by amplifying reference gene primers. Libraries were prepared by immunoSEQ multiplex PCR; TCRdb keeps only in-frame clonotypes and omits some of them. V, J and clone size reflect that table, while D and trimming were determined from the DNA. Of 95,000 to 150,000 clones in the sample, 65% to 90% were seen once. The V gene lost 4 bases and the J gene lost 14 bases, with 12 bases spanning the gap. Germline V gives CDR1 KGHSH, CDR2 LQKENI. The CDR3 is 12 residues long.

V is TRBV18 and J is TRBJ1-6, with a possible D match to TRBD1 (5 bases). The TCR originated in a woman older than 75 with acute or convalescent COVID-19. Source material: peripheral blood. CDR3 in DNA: TGTGCCAGCTCACGTCCAGGGTCCTCCCTCCACTTT. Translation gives CASSRPGSSLHF.